Listed below are T cell receptor beta chains from one sample, sequenced in a study of OX40 agonist ivuxolimab in advanced cancers. Produced via immunoSEQ multiplex PCR; TCRdb's table is partial and in-frame only. Of tens of thousands of clones listed, approximately 90% are singletons. The starting material was CD4+ or CD8+ T cells sorted from blood, obtained in a trial of the OX40 agonist ivuxolimab. Receptors originate from an adult with an advanced solid tumor such as melanoma, head and neck, liver or kidney cancer. Each CDR3 is given with its conserved first and last residue. The D gene is left open where the match is weak. Size is stated for part of the rows, as once, few or many counts, or as a class when the clone is expanded.

j_call,d_call,clone_size,v_call,cdr3_aa,cdr3_nt
TRBJ1-1,-,-,TRBV6-6,CASSYSGSSEAFF,TGTGCCAGCAGTTACTCAGGGAGTAGTGAAGCTTTCTTT
TRBJ2-1,TRBD2,few,TRBV18,CASSRLAGADEQFF,TGTGCCAGCTCACGGCTAGCGGGGGCAGATGAGCAGTTCTTC
TRBJ1-5,-,-,TRBV4-1,CASTLDISNQPQHF,TGCGCCAGCACCCTAGACATTAGCAATCAGCCCCAGCATTTT
TRBJ2-7,-,-,TRBV5-1,CASSLLTGSAGEQYF,TGCGCCAGCAGCTTGCTTACAGGCTCCGCCGGCGAGCAGTACTTC
TRBJ2-7,TRBD2,-,TRBV27,CASSSLAGGLHSSYEQYF,TGTGCCAGCAGTTCACTAGCGGGAGGGTTGCATTCCTCTTACGAGCAGTACTTC
TRBJ1-2,TRBD1,-,TRBV14,CASSQDSGGTDNYGYTF,TGTGCCAGCAGCCAAGACTCGGGGGGGACAGACAACTATGGCTACACCTTC
TRBJ1-1,-,-,TRBV15,CATAEVGRGTEAFF,TGTGCCACCGCGGAGGTGGGGAGAGGGACTGAAGCTTTCTTT
TRBJ2-3,TRBD2,-,TRBV2,CASSEWASGGHTDTQYF,TGTGCCAGCAGTGAATGGGCTAGCGGGGGGCACACAGATACGCAGTATTTT
TRBJ1-1,TRBD1,-,TRBV6-6,CASTNSGTGNTEAFF,TGTGCCAGCACCAATTCCGGGACAGGGAACACTGAAGCTTTCTTT
TRBJ2-7,TRBD1,-,TRBV7-2,CASSERGLESGEQYF,TGTGCCAGCAGCGAAAGGGGGCTCGAATCGGGCGAGCAGTACTTC
TRBJ1-2,-,-,TRBV2,CASSEGWTDLEYGYTF,TGTGCCAGCAGTGAAGGATGGACGGATCTGGAATATGGCTACACCTTC
TRBJ2-7,-,once,TRBV19,CASSIRGHEQYF,TGTGCCAGTAGTATAAGGGGCCACGAGCAGTACTTC
TRBJ1-6,TRBD1,-,TRBV5-8,CASSFRTGPPGADSPLHF,TGTGCCAGCAGCTTTAGGACAGGACCGCCGGGGGCTGATTCACCCCTCCACTTT
TRBJ1-2,-,-,TRBV9,CASSVVVSGVNYGYTF,TGTGCCAGCAGCGTAGTTGTCAGCGGAGTTAACTATGGCTACACCTTC
TRBJ1-6,-,-,TRBV6-5,CASSSFGRDDSPLHF,TGTGCCAGCAGTTCCTTTGGGAGGGATGATTCACCCCTCCACTTT
TRBJ2-1,-,-,TRBV27,CASSYWPAGSNEQFF,TGTGCCAGCAGTTACTGGCCTGCCGGATCCAATGAGCAGTTCTTC
TRBJ2-7,-,few,TRBV30,CAWSVGYEQYF,TGTGCCTGGAGTGTAGGGTACGAGCAGTACTTC
TRBJ2-1,TRBD2,-,TRBV10-3,CAISESASGVTSSYNEQFF,TGTGCCATCAGTGAGTCGGCTAGCGGGGTAACCAGCTCCTACAATGAGCAGTTCTTC
TRBJ2-5,-,once,TRBV9,CASSVGGTQETQYF,TGTGCCAGCAGCGTAGGGGGGACCCAAGAGACCCAGTACTTC
TRBJ1-2,-,-,TRBV5-1,CASSLTGPGAYGYTF,TGCGCCAGCAGCCTAACTGGTCCCGGGGCCTATGGCTACACCTTC
TRBJ2-5,TRBD1,-,TRBV7-6,CASSLEGTGLREAAQYF,TGTGCCAGCAGCTTAGAAGGGACAGGGCTAAGAGAAGCGGCCCAGTACTTC
TRBJ1-5,-,-,TRBV30,CAWSWGDQPQHF,TGTGCCTGGAGTTGGGGGGATCAGCCCCAGCATTTT
TRBJ1-1,-,-,TRBV5-1,CASSLDAMNTEAFF,TGCGCCAGCAGCTTGGACGCGATGAACACTGAAGCTTTCTTT
TRBJ1-1,TRBD1,-,TRBV27,CASRLGGTTEAFF,TGTGCCAGCAGATTAGGGGGCACCACTGAAGCTTTCTTT
TRBJ1-1,-,-,TRBV12-5,CASGLGTANTEAFF,TGTGCTAGTGGTTTGGGAACAGCGAACACTGAAGCTTTCTTT